Presented here are 4 T cell receptor beta chains from one specimen sequenced in a study of blood T cell repertoires in COVID-19. Some clones are missing from TCRdb's copy, which holds only in-frame ones; the method was immunoSEQ multiplex PCR. The sample shows 90,000 to 120,000 clones, 89% of them seen only once. Sequencing was done on a sample of peripheral blood. Source of these receptors: a middle-aged man with active or convalescent COVID-19.

This clone came up a few times. The rearrangement joins TRBV6-2 or TRBV6-3 to TRBJ2-7; possibly TRBD2 for D (5 bases). Germline lookup yields CDR1 MNHEY and CDR2 SVGEGT. This CDR3 comprises 16 residues. Trimming pared 4 bases from V and 3 bases from J, leaving 19 bases between. The CDR3 is CASSWTTSGPDYEQYF. In DNA, the CDR3 is TGTGCCAGCAGTTGGACCACTAGTGGACCTGACTACGAGCAGTACTTC.

This chain connects TRBV6-5 to TRBJ2-3; D unclear. CDR1 is MNHEY, CDR2 SVGAGI, per germline. Trimming shortened V by 6 bases and J by 2 bases, and 6 bases separated the two germline ends. The CDR3 has 12 residues. In nucleotides, the CDR3 is TGTGCCAGCAGCCCAAACACAGATACGCAGTATTTT. It yields the protein CASSPNTDTQYF.

The chain has TRBV19 and TRBJ2-3; TRBD2 matches 7 bases. Germline values: CDR1 LNHDA, CDR2 SQIVND (reference sequence). The V and J ends lost 5 bases and 5 bases, in that order; junction bases with no gene match: 16. The CDR3 sequence is 17 residues long. CDR3 DNA sequence: TGTGCCAGTAGTCCTCTGGCAGGGCGGGAGAGAGTAGATACGCAGTATTTT. Translated, it gives CASSPLAGRERVDTQYF.

This clone was picked up one time. The CDR3 reads CSVGQFATNEKLFF. CDR3 in DNA: TGCAGCGTTGGGCAGTTTGCAACTAATGAAAAACTGTTTTTT. The chain has TRBV29-1 and TRBJ1-4; D gene uncertain. The CDR3 has 14 residues. CDR1 is SQVTM and CDR2 is ANQGSEA in the germline V gene. V lost 4 bases, J lost 0 bases, and 9 bases lay in between.